The source of this T cell receptor (beta chain) is a study of blood T cells in healthy people across ages. Alongside a J-beta primer mix, a sample-barcoded 5' primer served in a second PCR lasting about 6 to 11 cycles. TCRdb passed the 5' RACE reads through MiXCR, listing each CDR3 protein once. The sample contains about 1.7 million distinct CDR3 sequences, roughly 28% of which appear only once. Study-level results: With age, beta diversity per million T cells declined roughly linearly, significantly by 35 to 40.

This clonotype came up a few times. Its antigen is currently unknown. Peripheral blood from each donor was collected in a volume of approximately 10 milliliters. Per germline, CDR1 MGHDK and CDR2 SYGVNS. The CDR3 is made up of 15 amino acids. After removal of 3 bases from V and 2 bases from J, the junction contained 5 bases not matched to a gene. The rearrangement links TRBV25-1 to TRBJ1-2; TRBD1 agrees at 8 bases. The sample was blood. This TCR was recovered from a woman under 40 in good health. CDR3 loop: CASSEKTGGNYGYTF. Written as DNA, the CDR3 is TGTGCCAGCAGTGAGAAAACAGGGGGGAACTATGGCTACACCTTC.